This TCR beta chain derives from a study of cytomegalovirus exposure and HLA in healthy donors. Primers included in the PCR were 60 Vbeta and 13 Jbeta primers. The method was immunoSEQ multiplex PCR; TCRdb's version includes in-frame clones alone and lacks a portion of them. Its table records roughly 120,000 clones. CDR1 is MGHDK, CDR2 SYGVNS, per germline. V lost 6 bases and J lost 3, with 15 bases in between. The CDR3 totals 15 residues. Sequencing was done on a sample of PBMCs. The rearrangement links TRBV25-1 to TRBJ1-3; D is possibly TRBD1 (6 bases). The receptor's source is a man aged 30 to 39 in good health and CMV-seronegative. The CDR3 sequence is CASSEDRSGGNTIYF. The CDR3 bases are TGTGCCAGCAGCGAAGACAGGTCGGGTGGAAACACCATATATTTT. Together with reference TRBV25-1 and TRBJ1-3, the CDR3 gives the full variable domain: EADIYQTPRYLVIGTGKKITLECSQTMGHDKMYWYQQDPGMELHLIHYSYGVNSTEKGDLSSESTVSRIRTEHFPLTLESARPSHTSQYLCASSEDRSGGNTIYFGEGSWLTVV.